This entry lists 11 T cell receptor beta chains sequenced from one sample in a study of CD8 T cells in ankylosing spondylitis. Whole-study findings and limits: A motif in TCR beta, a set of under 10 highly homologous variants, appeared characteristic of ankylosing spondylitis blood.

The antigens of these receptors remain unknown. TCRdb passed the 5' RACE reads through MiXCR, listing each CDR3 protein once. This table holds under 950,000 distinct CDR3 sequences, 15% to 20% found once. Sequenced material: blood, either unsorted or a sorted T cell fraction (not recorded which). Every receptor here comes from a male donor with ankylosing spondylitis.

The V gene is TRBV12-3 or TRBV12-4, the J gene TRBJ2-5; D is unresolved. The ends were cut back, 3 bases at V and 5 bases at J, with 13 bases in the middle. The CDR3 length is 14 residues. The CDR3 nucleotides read TGTGCCAGCAGTTTGCTTTGGTGTCCGGAGACCCAGTACTTC. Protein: CASSLLWCPETQYF.

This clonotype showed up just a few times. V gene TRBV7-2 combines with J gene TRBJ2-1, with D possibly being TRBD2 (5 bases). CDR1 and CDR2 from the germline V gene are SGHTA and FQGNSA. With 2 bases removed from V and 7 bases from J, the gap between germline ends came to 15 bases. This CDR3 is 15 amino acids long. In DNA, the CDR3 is TGTGCCAGCAGCTTACGTCGGGAAGGTGGGAATGAGCAGTTCTTC. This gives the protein CASSLRREGGNEQFF.

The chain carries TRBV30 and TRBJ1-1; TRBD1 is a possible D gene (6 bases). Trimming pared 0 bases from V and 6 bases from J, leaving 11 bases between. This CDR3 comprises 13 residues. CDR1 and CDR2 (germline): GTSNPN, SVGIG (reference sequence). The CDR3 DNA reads TGTGCCTGGAGTGTACGGGGGGCCCCTGAAGCTTTCTTT. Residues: CAWSVRGAPEAFF.

CDR3 in DNA: TGTGCCAGCAGTTTAAAGGGAATTCAGCCCCAGCATTTT. Translation: CASSLKGIQPQHF. The V and J genes are TRBV12-3 or TRBV12-4 and TRBJ1-5, with unresolved D. This CDR3 has 13 residues. V was clipped by 2 bases and J by 6 bases, with 8 bases between them.

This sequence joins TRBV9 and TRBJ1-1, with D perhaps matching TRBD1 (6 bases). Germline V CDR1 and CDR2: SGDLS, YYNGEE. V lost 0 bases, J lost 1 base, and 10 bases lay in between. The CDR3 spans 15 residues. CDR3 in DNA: TGTGCCAGCAGCGTAGAGGGGGGCGGGAACACTGAAGCTTTCTTT. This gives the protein CASSVEGGGNTEAFF.

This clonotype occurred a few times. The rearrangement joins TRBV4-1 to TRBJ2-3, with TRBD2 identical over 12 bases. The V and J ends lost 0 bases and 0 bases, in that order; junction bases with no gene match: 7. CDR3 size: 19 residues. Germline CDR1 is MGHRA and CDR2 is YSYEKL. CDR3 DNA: TGCGCCAGCAGCCAAGATCACCTAGCGGGGGGGCCTAGCACAGATACGCAGTATTTT. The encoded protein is CASSQDHLAGGPSTDTQYF.

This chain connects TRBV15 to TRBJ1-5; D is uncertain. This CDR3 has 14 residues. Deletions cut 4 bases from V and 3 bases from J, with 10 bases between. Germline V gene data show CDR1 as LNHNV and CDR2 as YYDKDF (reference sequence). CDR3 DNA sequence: TGTGCCACCAGCACTACCGGGGACAATCAGCCCCAGCATTTT. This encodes CATSTTGDNQPQHF.

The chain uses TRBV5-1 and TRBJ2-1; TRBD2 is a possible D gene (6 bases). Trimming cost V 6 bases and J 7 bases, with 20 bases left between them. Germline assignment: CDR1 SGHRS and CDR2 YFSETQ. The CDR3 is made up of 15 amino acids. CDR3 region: CASTRWQEGWNEQFF. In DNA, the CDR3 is TGCGCCAGCACCAGGTGGCAGGAGGGGTGGAATGAGCAGTTCTTC.

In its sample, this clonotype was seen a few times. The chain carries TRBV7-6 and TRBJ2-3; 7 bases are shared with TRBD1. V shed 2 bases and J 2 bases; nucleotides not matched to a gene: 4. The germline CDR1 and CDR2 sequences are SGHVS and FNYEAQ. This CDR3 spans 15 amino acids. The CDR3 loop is CASSLKGAITDTQYF. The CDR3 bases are TGTGCCAGCAGCTTAAAGGGGGCCATCACAGATACGCAGTATTTT.

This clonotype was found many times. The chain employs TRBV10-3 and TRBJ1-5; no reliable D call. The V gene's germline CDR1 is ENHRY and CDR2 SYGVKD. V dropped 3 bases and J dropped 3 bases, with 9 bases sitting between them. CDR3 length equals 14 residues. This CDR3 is CAISEEPHNQPQHF. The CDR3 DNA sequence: TGTGCCATCAGTGAAGAACCCCACAATCAGCCCCAGCATTTT.

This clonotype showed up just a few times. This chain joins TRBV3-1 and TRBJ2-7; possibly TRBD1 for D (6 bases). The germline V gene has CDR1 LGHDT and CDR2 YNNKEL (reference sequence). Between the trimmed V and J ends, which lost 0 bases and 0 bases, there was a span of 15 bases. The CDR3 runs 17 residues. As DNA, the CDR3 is TGTGCCAGCAGCCAAGATCCCCCCAGGGGCACCTCCTACGAGCAGTACTTC. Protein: CASSQDPPRGTSYEQYF.